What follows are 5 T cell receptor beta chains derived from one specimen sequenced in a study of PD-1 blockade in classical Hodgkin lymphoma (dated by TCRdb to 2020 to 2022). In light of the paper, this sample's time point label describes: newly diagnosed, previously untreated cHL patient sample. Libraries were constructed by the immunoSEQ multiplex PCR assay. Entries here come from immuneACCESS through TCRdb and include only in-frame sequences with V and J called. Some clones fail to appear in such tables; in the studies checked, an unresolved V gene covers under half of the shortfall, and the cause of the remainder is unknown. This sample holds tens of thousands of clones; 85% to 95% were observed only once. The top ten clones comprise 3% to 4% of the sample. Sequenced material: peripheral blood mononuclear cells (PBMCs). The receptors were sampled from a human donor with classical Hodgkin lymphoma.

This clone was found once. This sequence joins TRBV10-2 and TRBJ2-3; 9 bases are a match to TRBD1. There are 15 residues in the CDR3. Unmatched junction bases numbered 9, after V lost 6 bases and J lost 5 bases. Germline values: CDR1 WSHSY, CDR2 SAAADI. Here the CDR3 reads CASRGTGGWGDTQYF. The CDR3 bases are TGCGCCAGCAGGGGTACAGGGGGCTGGGGAGATACGCAGTATTTT.

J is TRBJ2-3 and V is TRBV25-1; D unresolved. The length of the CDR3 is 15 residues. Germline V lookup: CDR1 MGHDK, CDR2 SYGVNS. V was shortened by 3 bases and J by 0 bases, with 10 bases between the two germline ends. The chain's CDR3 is CASSERHPSTDTQYF. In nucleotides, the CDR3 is TGTGCCAGCAGTGAGAGACATCCTAGCACAGATACGCAGTATTTT.

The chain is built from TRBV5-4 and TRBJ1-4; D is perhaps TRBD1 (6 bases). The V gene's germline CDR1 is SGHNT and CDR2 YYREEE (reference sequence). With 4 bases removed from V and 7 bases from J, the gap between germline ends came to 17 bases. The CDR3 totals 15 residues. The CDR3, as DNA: TGTGCCAGCAGCGCCTCCGGAGGGGGGGGTGAAAAACTGTTTTTT. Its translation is CASSASGGGGEKLFF.

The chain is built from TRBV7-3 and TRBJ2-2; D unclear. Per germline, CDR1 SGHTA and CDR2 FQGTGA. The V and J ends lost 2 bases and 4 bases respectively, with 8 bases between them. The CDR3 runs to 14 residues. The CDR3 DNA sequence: TGTGCCAGCAGCTTATCTGGGCTCACCGGGGAGCTGTTTTTT. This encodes CASSLSGLTGELFF. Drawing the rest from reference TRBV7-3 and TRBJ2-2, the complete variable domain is GAGVSQTPSNKVTEKGKYVELRCDPISGHTALYWYRQSLGQGPEFLIYFQGTGAADDSGLPNDRFFAVRPEGSVSTLKIQRTERGDSAVYLCASSLSGLTGELFFGEGSRLTVL.

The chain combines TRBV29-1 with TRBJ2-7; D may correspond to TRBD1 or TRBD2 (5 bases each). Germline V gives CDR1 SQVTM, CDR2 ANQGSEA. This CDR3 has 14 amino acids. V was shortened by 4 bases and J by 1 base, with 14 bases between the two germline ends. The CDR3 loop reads CSVASGTGSYEQYF. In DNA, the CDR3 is TGCAGCGTTGCTTCCGGGACGGGATCCTACGAGCAGTACTTC.